These 10 T cell receptor beta chains originate from one sample sequenced in a study of T cells in localized non-small cell lung cancer. Profiled with immunoSEQ multiplex PCR; TCRdb holds only in-frame clones, not every one. The table lists tens of thousands of clones, 85% to 90% of them singletons. Sample: peripheral blood, taken before any cancer treatment. The receptor set was obtained from a woman aged 35-75 years with stage I lung adenocarcinoma.

V is TRBV23-1 and J is TRBJ2-2, with TRBD2 as a possible D gene (6 bases). TRBV23-1 is reported as an ORF; its role is uncertain. The germline V and J ends were trimmed by 1 base and 3 bases, with 12 bases remaining between them. The CDR3 is made up of 16 amino acids. The CDR3 sequence is CASSQCGGIDTGELFF. Written as DNA, the CDR3 is TGCGCCAGCAGTCAATGTGGGGGGATTGACACCGGGGAGCTGTTTTTT.

This chain connects TRBV28 to TRBJ1-1; D remains unclear. CDR3 length equals 17 residues. CDR1 is MDHEN and CDR2 is SYDVKM in the germline V gene. Trimming took 6 bases from V and 1 from J, leaving 21 bases between them. The CDR3 coding sequence is TGTGCCAGCAGGGACGCTCCGAGTGGCTTTTCGAACACTGAAGCTTTCTTT. Amino acid sequence: CASRDAPSGFSNTEAFF.

The chain joins TRBV28 to TRBJ1-1, with D possibly TRBD1 on 5 matching bases. This CDR3 contains 16 residues. Trimming left V 1 base short and J 1 base short, with 13 bases between. The V gene's germline CDR1 is MDHEN and CDR2 SYDVKM. DNA for the CDR3: TGTGCCAGCAGTTTATCCCTGGGCGGGGGGAACACTGAAGCTTTCTTT. Its translation: CASSLSLGGGNTEAFF.

The genes are TRBV7-9 and TRBJ2-7; the match to TRBD1 covers 11 bases. V was pared by 3 bases and J by 4 bases, with 8 bases of the junction left unmatched. CDR1 and CDR2 from the germline V gene are SEHNR and FQNEAQ (reference sequence). This CDR3 comprises 16 residues. CDR3 loop: CASSFIPGQGEYEQYF. The CDR3 DNA reads TGTGCCAGCAGCTTCATACCGGGACAGGGGGAATACGAGCAGTACTTC.

The table lists this clone with a count of one. The chain employs TRBV2 and TRBJ2-2; no clear D. This CDR3 is built from 14 residues. V was clipped by 3 bases and J by 3 bases, with 8 bases between them. CDR1 and CDR2 (germline): SNHLY, FYNNEI. CDR3 nucleotides: TGTGCCAGCAGTGAGAACGCAGACACCGGGGAGCTGTTTTTT. It codes for CASSENADTGELFF.

The CDR3 sequence: CASSRGQLTDYGYTF. The CDR3 region has the DNA TGTGCCAGCAGCCGTGGACAGCTAACTGACTATGGCTACACCTTC. V usage is TRBV5-6 and J usage is TRBJ1-2; D is possibly TRBD1 (6 bases). This CDR3 has 15 residues. The germline V gene encodes CDR1 SGHDT and CDR2 YYEEEE. The V end lost 4 bases, the J end lost 3 bases, and 16 bases lay between the germline ends.

The CDR3 protein is CASRSRQATNEKLFF. The DNA of the CDR3 is TGTGCCAGCAGGTCCCGGCAAGCAACTAATGAAAAACTGTTTTTT. The V gene is TRBV6-5, the J gene TRBJ1-4, with D hard to call. Per the germline V gene, CDR1 is MNHEY and CDR2 is SVGAGI. This CDR3 comprises 15 residues. V was pared by 6 bases and J by 0 bases, with 11 bases between.

The rearrangement joins TRBV18 to TRBJ2-5; D ambiguous. Germline V CDR1 and CDR2: KGHSH, LQKENI. The ends were cut back, 4 bases at V and 0 bases at J, with 3 bases in the middle. The CDR3 runs to 12 residues. The CDR3 here is CASSLNQETQYF. The CDR3 DNA reads TGTGCCAGCTCACTGAACCAAGAGACCCAGTACTTC.

The CDR3 bases are TGTGCCAGCAGCGACGAATTCGGACAGGGTATGAGGGAGCAGTACTTC. Protein product: CASSDEFGQGMREQYF. The rearrangement joins TRBV11-2 to TRBJ2-7; 8 bases are a match to TRBD1. This CDR3 has 16 amino acids. V lost 5 bases and J lost 7; bases outside the gene matches: 16. Germline lookup yields CDR1 SGHAT and CDR2 FQNNGV.

The rearrangement uses TRBV4-2 and TRBJ2-1; D is perhaps TRBD1 or TRBD2 (5 bases each). This CDR3 region has 16 residues. V was clipped by 2 bases and J by 6 bases, with 17 bases between them. Germline CDR1 is LGHNA and CDR2 is YNFKEQ. CDR3 in amino acids: CASSQSTGTASNEQFF. The CDR3 nucleotides read TGTGCCAGCAGCCAATCGACCGGGACGGCCTCCAATGAGCAGTTCTTC.